The rows below give T cell receptor beta chains drawn from one sample of a study of beta chain features in type 1 diabetes. Here immunoSEQ multiplex PCR was the method, and the copy in TCRdb shows in-frame clones only, minus some. The sample shows under 300,000 clones, around 25% of them seen only once. What was sequenced was naive CD4+ T cells from blood. The receptors here all came from a woman under 40 with type 1 diabetes. The CDR3 runs from the conserved cysteine through the conserved F or W. The D gene is left open where the match is weak. Clone sizes are given selectively: once, few, many, or a class where the clone is expanded.

TRBJ2-5 few TRBD2 TRBV19 TGTGCCAGTAGAGGGACTAGCGACCAAGAGACCCAGTACTTC CASRGTSDQETQYF
TRBJ2-7 - - TRBV20-1 TGCAGTGGGGCTGCGCGCGAGCAGTACTTC CSGAAREQYF
TRBJ2-2 - TRBD2 TRBV30 TGTGCCTGTCGTATGGGGGGGACCGGGGAGCTGTTTTTT CACRMGGTGELFF
TRBJ2-5 - - TRBV7-3 TGTGCCAGCAGCTCCGGAGGCCGGGAGACCCAGTACTTC CASSSGGRETQYF
TRBJ1-2 - TRBD1 TRBV9 TGTGCCAGCAGCGTAACCGGGACAGGACACTATGGCTACACCTTC CASSVTGTGHYGYTF
TRBJ2-2 - TRBD2 TRBV30 TGTGCCTGGAGTGTACGGACTAGCCGGGCCGGGGAGCTGTTTTTT CAWSVRTSRAGELFF
TRBJ2-2 - TRBD2 TRBV30 TGTGCCTGGAGTCCGGGACTAGCGGGAGGCACCGGGGAGCTGTTTTTT CAWSPGLAGGTGELFF
TRBJ2-5 few TRBD1 TRBV29-1 TGCAGCGTTGAATTGGCAGGGGGCAGCCAAGAGACCCAGTACTTC CSVELAGGSQETQYF
TRBJ2-7 - TRBD1 TRBV5-1 TGCGCCAGCAGCCCCGACAGGGACGAGCAGTACTTC CASSPDRDEQYF
TRBJ2-5 few TRBD2 TRBV4-1 TGCGCCAGCAGCCAAGATCATAGCGGGAGGGCCATGAAGACCCAGTACTTC CASSQDHSGRAMKTQYF
TRBJ1-1 - - TRBV7-3 TGTGCCAGCAGCTCACAGGGCACTGAAGCTTTCTTT CASSSQGTEAFF
TRBJ2-7 few - TRBV18 TGTGCCAGCTCACCACCGGCAGGCAACTACGAGCAGTACTTC CASSPPAGNYEQYF
TRBJ1-1 few TRBD1 TRBV7-9 TGTGCCAGCAGCTCCACCCGACAGGGTTCGGCCACTGAAGCTTTCTTT CASSSTRQGSATEAFF
TRBJ1-5 few - TRBV29-1 TGCAGCGTTACTTTTGGACAGATCAATCAGCCCCAGCATTTT CSVTFGQINQPQHF
TRBJ2-4 - - TRBV4-1 TGCGCCAGCAGCCAAGAAAGGAGAATGGCGGTGGAAAACATTCAGTACTTC CASSQERRMAVENIQYF
TRBJ1-4 few TRBD1 TRBV5-4 TGTGCCAGCAGCTTAAGGGGGCGTGAGTTGAATGAAAAACTGTTTTTT CASSLRGRELNEKLFF
TRBJ1-2 few - TRBV28 TGTGCCAGCAGTTCTTCCCCAGGGAATGGCTACACCTTC CASSSSPGNGYTF
TRBJ1-4 few TRBD1 TRBV30 TGTGCCTGGAGTGATCCCGCGCAGGGGGCCAACACTAATGAAAAACTGTTTTTT CAWSDPAQGANTNEKLFF
TRBJ2-1 few - TRBV12-5 TGTGCTAGTGGTGGCACGGGTGAGCAGTTCTTC CASGGTGEQFF
TRBJ2-3 - - TRBV7-9 TGTGCCAGCAGCTCACCGGGGGATACGCAGTATTTT CASSSPGDTQYF
TRBJ2-5 few - TRBV5-1 TGCGCCAGCAGCGGGGCCGGGACACAAGAAGAGACCCAGTACTTC CASSGAGTQEETQYF
TRBJ1-5 few - TRBV27 TGTGCCAGCAGTTTATCGGGCCGCGTCCAGGGTCCCCAGCATTTT CASSLSGRVQGPQHF
TRBJ2-2 - TRBD2 TRBV10-3 TGTGCCGCCGGAGCGGGGGCCTCGAACACCGGGGAGCTGTTTTTT CAAGAGASNTGELFF
TRBJ1-1 - TRBD1 TRBV9 TGTGCCAGCAGCCGGACAGGCTCGAACACTGAAGCTTTCTTT CASSRTGSNTEAFF
TRBJ1-1 - - TRBV28 TGTGCCAGCAGTTCTCAGGGCGCGGAAGCTTTCTTT CASSSQGAEAFF
TRBJ2-7 - - TRBV29-1 TGCAGCGGTGCCAGTGGGAGCTCCTACGAGCAGTACTTC CSGASGSSYEQYF
TRBJ2-7 - - TRBV4-1 TGCGCCAGCAGCCAAGACCCGGGGTCCTACGAGCAGTACTTC CASSQDPGSYEQYF
TRBJ1-2 - TRBD1 TRBV4-2 TGTGCCAGCAGCCAGTTGGACAGGAACTATGGCTACACCTTC CASSQLDRNYGYTF
TRBJ1-1 few TRBD1 TRBV13 TGTGCCAGCAGCGCGAGGGGGCGAGAAGCTTTCTTT CASSARGREAFF
TRBJ2-3 few - TRBV5-1 TGCGCCAGCAGCCGAGAACGTGGGAACGGGATGGATACGCAGTATTTT CASSRERGNGMDTQYF
TRBJ2-7 few TRBD2 TRBV30 TGTGCCTCCTCGGGCGGCGGGAGCCGCAGGGAGCAGTACTTC CASSGGGSRREQYF
TRBJ2-7 - TRBD2 TRBV18 TGTGCCAGCTCACCACCGGGGGGGTATCTGGGAGAGCAGTACTTC CASSPPGGYLGEQYF
TRBJ2-1 few - TRBV28 TGTGCCAGCAGGACTGGATACAATGAGCAGTTCTTC CASRTGYNEQFF
TRBJ1-4 - - TRBV5-1 TGCGCCAGCAAAGGAGCACTCAACAATGAAAAACTGTTTTTT CASKGALNNEKLFF
TRBJ2-7 - - TRBV9 TGTGCCAGCAGCGTGTGGCACGAGCAGTACTTC CASSVWHEQYF
TRBJ2-3 - TRBD1 TRBV6-1 TGTGCCACCACGACAGGGGTTCTCACAGATACGCAGTATTTT CATTTGVLTDTQYF
TRBJ2-3 - TRBD2 TRBV29-1 TGCAGCGTTGACGCGGGAGGGCCCACAGATACGCAGTATTTT CSVDAGGPTDTQYF
TRBJ2-3 few TRBD2 TRBV30 TGTGCCTGGGATAGCGGGAGCCCCACAGATACGCAGTATTTT CAWDSGSPTDTQYF
TRBJ1-2 - - TRBV29-1 TGCAGCGTCGAGGGACACCTCTATGGCTACACCTTC CSVEGHLYGYTF
TRBJ2-7 few - TRBV7-2 TGTGCCAGCAGTCCTAGGAGGCCCTCCTACGAGCAGTACTTC CASSPRRPSYEQYF
TRBJ2-2 - - TRBV19 TGTGCCAGTAGCCCGGGAGTTCCCACCGGGGAGCTGTTTTTT CASSPGVPTGELFF
TRBJ2-2 - TRBD2 TRBV2 TGTGCCAGCAGTGAGGGAGGGCACGGGGAGCTGTTTTTT CASSEGGHGELFF
TRBJ2-7 - TRBD2 TRBV28 TGTGCCAGCAGTCTCGGGACTAGCTACGAGCAGTACTTC CASSLGTSYEQYF
TRBJ2-3 - - TRBV2 TGTGCCAGCCGGGACACAGATACGCAGTATTTT CASRDTDTQYF
TRBJ1-3 few - TRBV7-9 TGTGCCAGCCAGGAGGTTGTGTTCTCTGGAAACACCATATATTTT CASQEVVFSGNTIYF
TRBJ1-1 few - TRBV2 TGTGCCAGCAGTAGCACGAACACTGAAGCTTTCTTT CASSSTNTEAFF
TRBJ2-7 - TRBD2 TRBV27 TGTGCCAGCAGTTTATACGCGGGAGGGTCCTACGAGCAGTACTTC CASSLYAGGSYEQYF
TRBJ2-7 few - TRBV21-1 TGTGCCAGCAGCAAAGAGGGGCCGGCACAGGAGTGCCACGAGCAGTACTTC CASSKEGPAQECHEQYF
TRBJ1-5 - - TRBV6-5 TGTGCCAGCAGTTACTGGGAGGACGGCAATCAGCCCCAGCATTTT CASSYWEDGNQPQHF